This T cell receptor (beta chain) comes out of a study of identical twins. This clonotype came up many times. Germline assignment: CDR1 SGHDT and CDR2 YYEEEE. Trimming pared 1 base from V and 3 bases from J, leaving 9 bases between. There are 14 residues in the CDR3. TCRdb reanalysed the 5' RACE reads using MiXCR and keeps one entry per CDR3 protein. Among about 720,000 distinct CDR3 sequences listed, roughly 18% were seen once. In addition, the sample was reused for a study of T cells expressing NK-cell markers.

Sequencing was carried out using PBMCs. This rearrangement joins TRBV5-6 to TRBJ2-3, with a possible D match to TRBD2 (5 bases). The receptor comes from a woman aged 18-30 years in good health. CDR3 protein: CASSLYGGTDTQYF. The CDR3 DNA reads TGTGCCAGCAGCTTGTACGGAGGAACAGATACGCAGTATTTT.